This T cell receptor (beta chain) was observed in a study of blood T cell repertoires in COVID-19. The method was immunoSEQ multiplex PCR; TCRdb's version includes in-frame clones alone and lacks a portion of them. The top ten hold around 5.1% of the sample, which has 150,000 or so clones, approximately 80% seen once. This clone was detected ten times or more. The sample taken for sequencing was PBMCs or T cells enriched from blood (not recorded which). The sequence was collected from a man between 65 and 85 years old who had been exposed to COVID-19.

The CDR3 bases are TGTGCCAGCAGCCAAGCCGCTAGCGGGGGCACAGATACGCAGTATTTT. As protein: CASSQAASGGTDTQYF. The V call is TRBV4-2, the J call TRBJ2-3; TRBD2 aligns across 9 bases. The J segment lost 1 base and the V segment lost 1 base, leaving 3 bases of the junction unmatched. The CDR3 totals 16 residues. CDR1 is LGHNA and CDR2 is YNFKEQ in the germline V gene.